The next 3 T cell receptor beta chains were all read from a single sample in a study of T-cell memory formation after mild COVID-19 (dated by TCRdb to 2020 to 2023). The library was prepared using 5' RACE. For sequencing, an Illumina NovaSeq 6000 was employed. TCRdb reran the public reads through fastp at Q25 and MiXCR, keeping productive beta chains. Each record represents a unique CDR3 protein, reported with the most common genes and DNA among its rows. This sample lists a few hundred thousand distinct CDR3 sequences; 20% to 25% were detected once. The ten most abundant clones make up approximately 12% of the sample. The sequencing sample was made of PBMCs or a T cell subset sorted from them (not recorded which). The receptor source for this set is an adult woman who had mild COVID-19 (a few samples of this study predate the infection). The sample titles of this study are shuffled in the database, so cell type and time point are left out; the donor was told from shared clones.

The chain employs TRBV5-6 and TRBJ2-7; 7 nucleotides match TRBD1. Per germline, CDR1 SGHDT and CDR2 YYEEEE. Trimming at V came to 6 bases and at J to 3 bases, leaving 3 bases not matched to a gene. The CDR3 runs 12 residues. As DNA, the CDR3 is TGTGCCAGCACGAGACAGGGCTACGAGCAGTACTTC. This encodes CASTRQGYEQYF. Together with reference TRBV5-6 and TRBJ2-7, the CDR3 gives the full variable domain: DAGVTQSPTHLIKTRGQQVTLRCSPKSGHDTVSWYQQALGQGPQFIFQYYEEEERQRGNFPDRFSGHQFPNYSSELNVNALLLGDSALYLCASTRQGYEQYFGPGTRLTVT.

This clonotype was seen a few times. The chain carries TRBV15 and TRBJ2-2; D is ambiguous. Germline V gene sequence: CDR1 LNHNV, CDR2 YYDKDF (reference sequence). Deletions cut 1 base from V and 0 bases from J, with 6 bases between. The CDR3 contains 15 residues. The CDR3 region has the DNA TGTGCCACCAGCAGAGTAGGGCCGAACACCGGGGAGCTGTTTTTT. This translates into CATSRVGPNTGELFF.

This sequence joins TRBV27 and TRBJ2-5; 7 bases agree with TRBD2. V was clipped by 6 bases and J by 1 base; unmatched bases: 8. The CDR3 totals 15 residues. CDR1 is MNHEY and CDR2 is SMNVEV in the germline V gene (reference sequence). The CDR3 sequence is CASSRQTSSQETQYF. The CDR3 nucleotides read TGTGCCAGCAGCCGTCAGACTAGCAGCCAAGAGACCCAGTACTTC.